Shown below are 5 T cell receptor beta chains from a single sample sequenced in a study of T cell responses to AZD1222 COVID-19 vaccine. TCRdb's copy holds only in-frame clones and misses some; the assay was immunoSEQ multiplex PCR. The sample comprises approximately 110,000 clones, about 85% of which are singletons, and roughly 4.4% rests with the top ten. Sequenced material: peripheral blood, taken on day 0 of AZD1222 vaccination. All receptors derive from an adult in good health.

The gene calls are TRBV5-1 and TRBJ1-2; TRBD1 matches at 9 bases. The germline V gene encodes CDR1 SGHRS and CDR2 YFSETQ. The CDR3 runs 15 residues. V shed 4 bases, J shed 5 bases, and the junction held 9 bases outside the gene matches. The CDR3 spells CASSPRTGEGYGYTF. DNA of the CDR3: TGCGCCAGCAGCCCACGGACAGGGGAAGGTTATGGCTACACCTTC.

J is TRBJ2-1 and V is TRBV29-1; D remains unclear. Germline V gives CDR1 SQVTM, CDR2 ANQGSEA. V gave up 7 bases and J gave up 3 bases, with 22 bases separating them. The CDR3 contains 16 residues. The CDR3: CSGSLPVGSLYNEQFF. The DNA for the CDR3 is TGCAGCGGGAGCCTTCCAGTGGGATCCCTCTACAATGAGCAGTTCTTC.

Notes on this clone: The sample holds other DNA sequences that translate to the same CDR3. CDR3 DNA: TGTGCCAGCAGCCCCGGGGGTAGAGAGACCCAGTACTTC. As protein: CASSPGGRETQYF. The chain couples TRBV7-3 to TRBJ2-5; D is perhaps TRBD2 (6 bases). The CDR3 is made up of 13 amino acids. V was cut by 5 bases and J by 4 bases, with 11 bases left in between. Germline V gives CDR1 SGHTA, CDR2 FQGTGA.

Concerning this clone: At one end the junction does not follow the germline gene, possibly because of a read error. This chain links TRBV7-7 with TRBJ1-3; D unresolved. Germline lookup yields CDR1 SSHAT and CDR2 FNYEAQ (reference sequence). This CDR3 contains 19 residues. CDR3 in DNA: TGTGCTAGCAGCTTAGCCGGTGCAGTAAGTAGGTGCGGTGGAAACACCATATATTTT. Translated: CASSLAGAVSRCGGNTIYF. The full variable domain, rest sourced from reference TRBV7-7 and TRBJ1-3, is GAGVSQSPRYKVTKRGQDVTLRCDPISSHATLYWYQQALGQGPEFLTYFNYEAQPDKSGLPSDRFSAERPEGSISTLTIQRTEQRDSAMYRCASSLAGAVSRCGGNTIYFGEGSWLTVV.

This clone appeared a few times. The V and J genes are TRBV29-1 and TRBJ1-2; maybe TRBD1 (5 bases). V was pared by 0 bases and J by 8 bases, with 13 bases between. The length of the CDR3 is 13 residues. Per the germline V gene, CDR1 is SQVTM and CDR2 is ANQGSEA. CDR3 in amino acids: CSVEDRGRSGYTF. The CDR3 nucleotides read TGCAGCGTTGAAGATCGGGGCCGCTCGGGCTACACCTTC.